What follows are 18 T cell receptor beta chains derived from one specimen sequenced in a study of beta chain features in type 1 diabetes. cDNA synthesis used the whole RNA isolate, giving expressed TCRB sequences. Profiled with immunoSEQ multiplex PCR; TCRdb holds only in-frame clones, not every one. Of around 450,000 clones in the sample, over 9.5% were seen once. Material: naive CD4+ T cells from blood. All receptors come from a woman younger than 35 in good health.

The chain recombines TRBV9 with TRBJ2-3; 11 bases are shared with TRBD2. The ends lost 3 bases at V and 1 base at J; junction bases unmatched: 4. The CDR3 runs to 16 residues. Germline-derived CDR1 and CDR2 are SGDLS and YYNGEE. Here the CDR3 DNA reads TGTGCCAGCAGCGCACCGACTAGCGGGGGCACAGATACGCAGTATTTT. This translates into CASSAPTSGGTDTQYF. Full variable domain (outside the CDR3, taken from reference TRBV9 and TRBJ2-3): DSGVTQTPKHLITATGQRVTLRCSPRSGDLSVYWYQQSLDQGLQFLIQYYNGEERAKGNILERFSAQQFPDLHSELNLSSLELGDSALYFCASSAPTSGGTDTQYFGPGTRLTVL.

This rearrangement joins TRBV7-9 to TRBJ1-2; D ambiguous. Per germline, CDR1 SEHNR and CDR2 FQNEAQ (reference sequence). The CDR3 is made up of 15 amino acids. Trimming cost V 8 bases and J 4 bases, with 20 bases left between them. The CDR3 DNA follows: TGTGCCAGCTCCCGAACGGGTAGTTCGGTCTATGGCTACACCTTC. Translation gives CASSRTGSSVYGYTF.

This clone was seen more than once but under ten times. The rearrangement uses TRBV7-2 and TRBJ2-1, with a possible D match to TRBD1 (5 bases). V lost 2 bases to trimming and J lost 8 bases, with 13 bases between them. The germline CDR1 and CDR2 sequences are SGHTA and FQGNSA. The length of the CDR3 is 14 residues. Here the CDR3 reads CASSLILLRDEQFF. In nucleotides, the CDR3 is TGTGCCAGCAGCTTAATTCTCCTCAGGGATGAGCAGTTCTTC.

V is TRBV7-9 and J is TRBJ2-5, with D unresolved. The CDR3 covers 13 residues. Trimming pared 3 bases from V and 6 bases from J, leaving 11 bases between. Germline values: CDR1 SEHNR, CDR2 FQNEAQ (reference sequence). Written as DNA, the CDR3 is TGTGCCAGCAGCTTCAAGGGCCCGCAGACCCAGTACTTC. Protein product: CASSFKGPQTQYF.

This clone was counted between two and nine times. V is TRBV9 and J is TRBJ1-4, with TRBD1 as a possible D gene (5 bases). The CDR3 runs to 15 residues. The ends were cut back, 0 bases at V and 5 bases at J, with 11 bases in the middle. Germline V gene sequence: CDR1 SGDLS, CDR2 YYNGEE. Here the CDR3 DNA reads TGTGCCAGCAGCGTAGGACAGCTGACAAATGAAAAACTGTTTTTT. Amino acids: CASSVGQLTNEKLFF.

This clone was recorded a few times. The J gene is TRBJ1-2, the V gene TRBV4-2; 7 nucleotides match TRBD1. Losses at the gene ends were 1 base for V and 0 bases for J; bases not matched to a gene: 2. Germline lookup yields CDR1 LGHNA and CDR2 YNFKEQ. This CDR3 comprises 15 residues. The CDR3: CASSQGQGANYGYTF. The CDR3 DNA reads TGTGCCAGCAGCCAAGGGCAGGGGGCTAACTATGGCTACACCTTC.

This clone was seen only a few times. The chain couples TRBV11-2 to TRBJ1-4; 7 bases fit TRBD1. The V and J ends lost 5 bases and 6 bases, in that order; junction bases with no gene match: 3. The germline CDR1 and CDR2 sequences are SGHAT and FQNNGV. This CDR3 spans 13 amino acids. The CDR3 DNA sequence: TGTGCCAGCAGCGACAGGGCAGATGAAAAACTGTTTTTT. It codes for CASSDRADEKLFF.

This clone was counted a few times. This chain connects TRBV30 to TRBJ2-1; 10 nucleotides agree with TRBD2. This CDR3 region has 14 residues. Germline V gene sequence: CDR1 GTSNPN, CDR2 SVGIG (reference sequence). Trimming at V came to 4 bases and at J to 9 bases, leaving 9 bases not matched to a gene. The CDR3 sequence: CAWKFASGSGEQFF. CDR3 DNA sequence: TGTGCCTGGAAGTTTGCTAGCGGGAGCGGTGAGCAGTTCTTC.

This sequence joins TRBV7-9 and TRBJ2-1; possibly TRBD2 for D (6 bases). Germline V CDR1 and CDR2: SEHNR, FQNEAQ (reference sequence). The V gene lost 2 bases and the J gene lost 0 bases, with 11 bases spanning the gap. The CDR3 loop spans 16 amino acids. The CDR3 sequence: CASSLLAPSSYNEQFF. In DNA form, the CDR3 reads TGTGCCAGCAGCTTACTAGCGCCTAGCTCCTACAATGAGCAGTTCTTC.

This clone was found a few times. The V call is TRBV5-1, the J call TRBJ1-3; no clear D gene. This CDR3 region has 14 residues. Per the germline V gene, CDR1 is SGHRS and CDR2 is YFSETQ. V shed 2 bases and J shed 2 bases, with 8 bases lying between them. The CDR3 nucleotides are TGCGCCAGCAGCTTCCCGGGCCCTGGAAACACCATATATTTT. It yields the protein CASSFPGPGNTIYF.

CDR3 coding DNA: TGTGCCAGCAGCCCTACTAGCGGGCTGTACAATGAGCAGTTCTTC. Translation gives CASSPTSGLYNEQFF. This sequence joins TRBV7-2 and TRBJ2-1; 9 nucleotides match TRBD2. Looked up from germline, CDR1 is SGHTA and CDR2 is FQGNSA. This CDR3 has 15 amino acids. With 5 bases clipped from V and 4 bases from J, the junction kept 6 bases outside the gene matches.

This chain joins TRBV7-8 and TRBJ2-6; no clear D. The germline V gene encodes CDR1 SGHVS and CDR2 FQNEAQ. V lost 3 bases to trimming and J lost 1 base, with 13 bases between them. This CDR3 contains 17 residues. Here the CDR3 DNA reads TGTGCCAGCAGCTTTCCAAGTATCCAATCTGGGGCCAACGTCCTGACTTTC. Translation: CASSFPSIQSGANVLTF.

V usage is TRBV27 and J usage is TRBJ2-1; 8 bases are a match to TRBD1. With 6 bases clipped from V and 1 base from J, the junction kept 2 bases outside the gene matches. Germline V gene sequence: CDR1 MNHEY, CDR2 SMNVEV (reference sequence). This CDR3 is built from 14 residues. The CDR3: CASSRTGSYNEQFF. CDR3 sequence (DNA): TGTGCCAGCAGCCGGACAGGGTCCTACAATGAGCAGTTCTTC.

The chain couples TRBV7-2 to TRBJ2-7; tentatively, D is TRBD1 (5 bases). Germline CDR1 reads SGHTA; CDR2 reads FQGNSA. This CDR3 spans 14 amino acids. Trimming cost V 5 bases and J 2 bases, with 13 bases left between them. The CDR3 coding sequence is TGTGCCAGCAGCCCGCGGTCGACAGCCTACGAGCAGTACGTC. Protein product: CASSPRSTAYEQYV.

This clone was counted only a few times. The rearrangement joins TRBV7-2 to TRBJ1-1; D not certain. Germline CDR1 reads SGHTA; CDR2 reads FQGNSA. Trimming removed 1 base at V and 5 bases at J, with 11 bases between. This CDR3 contains 14 residues. The CDR3 region is CASSLDGLRTEAFF. Written as DNA, the CDR3 is TGTGCCAGCAGCTTAGACGGATTGAGGACTGAAGCTTTCTTT.

The DNA for the CDR3 is TGTGCCAGCAGCTTACTAGGGAGCCAAGTCACTGAAGCTTTCTTT. It encodes CASSLLGSQVTEAFF. The chain combines TRBV7-3 with TRBJ1-1; no definite D call. The germline V and J ends were trimmed by 2 bases and 4 bases, with 14 bases remaining between them. The CDR3 contains 15 residues. Germline lookup yields CDR1 SGHTA and CDR2 FQGTGA.

This clone occurred a few times. The chain is built from TRBV7-2 and TRBJ1-1; no clear D. Germline V gene lookup returns CDR1 SGHTA and CDR2 FQGNSA. This CDR3 has 13 residues. The germline V and J ends were trimmed by 4 bases and 0 bases, with 6 bases remaining between them. The DNA of the CDR3 is TGTGCCAGCAGCTCCCAAATGAACACTGAAGCTTTCTTT. Translating it yields CASSSQMNTEAFF. The full variable domain, rest sourced from reference TRBV7-2 and TRBJ1-1, is GAGVSQSPSNKVTEKGKDVELRCDPISGHTALYWYRQSLGQGLEFLIYFQGNSAPDKSGLPSDRFSAERTGGSVSTLTIQRTQQEDSAVYLCASSSQMNTEAFFGQGTRLTVV.

This clone was seen a few times. The chain joins TRBV7-3 to TRBJ2-2; tentative D call: TRBD1 (6 bases). The CDR3 length is 14 residues. The V end lost 4 bases, the J end lost 6 bases, and 12 bases lay between the germline ends. Germline CDR1 is SGHTA and CDR2 is FQGTGA. The CDR3 sequence: CASSSNRVAGELFF. The DNA of the CDR3 is TGTGCCAGCAGCTCAAACAGGGTGGCCGGGGAGCTGTTTTTT.